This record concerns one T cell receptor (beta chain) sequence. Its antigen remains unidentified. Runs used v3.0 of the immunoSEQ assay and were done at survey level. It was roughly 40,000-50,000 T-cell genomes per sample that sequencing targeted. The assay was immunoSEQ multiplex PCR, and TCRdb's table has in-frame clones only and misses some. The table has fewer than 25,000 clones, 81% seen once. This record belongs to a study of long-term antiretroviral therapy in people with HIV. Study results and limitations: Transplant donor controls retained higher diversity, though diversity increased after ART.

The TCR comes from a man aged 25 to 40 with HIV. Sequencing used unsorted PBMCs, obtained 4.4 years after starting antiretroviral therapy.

CDR3 loop: CASSETGGFGEQFF. The CDR3 DNA follows: TGTGCCAGCAGTGAAACAGGAGGATTTGGTGAGCAGTTCTTC. The genes are TRBV6-1 and TRBJ2-1; D could derive from TRBD1 or TRBD2 (5 bases each). Germline CDR1 and CDR2: MNHNS and SASEGT. V shed 2 bases and J shed 9 bases, with 14 bases lying between them. The CDR3 is 14 residues long.